These 21 T cell receptor beta chains were sequenced from one sample in a study of breast tumors, draining lymph nodes, adjacent tissues. TCRdb processed the multiplex PCR reads anew with MiXCR; each CDR3 protein has one entry. The table lists 130,000 or so distinct CDR3 sequences, 20% to 25% of them singletons. Axillary draining lymph nodes of breast cancer patients supplied the node samples. The specimen was axillary lymph node tissue. Receptors originate from a female donor with breast cancer. Some clones in this sample may be carry-over from other donors' samples.

Details on this clonotype: A read error may be the cause here, since a much bigger clone is one base away. This chain joins TRBV20-1 and TRBJ2-2; D is perhaps TRBD1 or TRBD2 (5 bases each). The V end was cut by 7 bases, the J end by 1 base, with 10 bases between. The CDR3 has 13 residues. CDR1 and CDR2 (germline): DFQATT, SNEGSKA (reference sequence). The CDR3 spells CSGWDENTGELFF. In DNA, the CDR3 is TGCAGTGGTTGGGACGAGAACACCGGGGAGCTGTTTTTT.

Turning to this clonotype: Just one base apart from a much larger clone, this may be a read error. The chain employs TRBV7-3 and TRBJ2-5, with D possibly TRBD1 on 5 matching bases. Germline values: CDR1 SGHTA, CDR2 FQGTGA. The CDR3 runs 13 residues. V lost 0 bases, J lost 9 bases, and 11 bases lay in between. The CDR3 DNA follows: TGTGCCAGCAGCTTAACCAGGGTTGAGGCCCAGTACTTC. It translates to CASSLTRVEAQYF.

In the case of this clonotype: A much larger clone differs from this one at a single base, so this may be a read error. The chain combines TRBV19 with TRBJ2-7, with D perhaps matching TRBD2 (5 bases). CDR1 is LNHDA, CDR2 SQIVND, per germline (reference sequence). V was clipped by 1 base and J by 2 bases, with 15 bases between them. This CDR3 has 16 amino acids. The CDR3 region is CASSIGTGIGTYEQYF. Written as DNA, the CDR3 is TGTGCCAGTAGTATAGGGACCGGGATAGGGACCTACGAGCAGTACTTC.

A remark on this clonotype: A single base separates this from a much larger clone, so it may be a read error. The DNA for the CDR3 is TGTGCCAGTAGTGTAAGCAGGAGTAGCAATCAGCCCCAGCATTTT. Its protein is CASSVSRSSNQPQHF. V and J are TRBV19 and TRBJ1-5; no definite D call. Trimming took off 5 bases at V and 0 bases at J, with 11 bases between the two ends. CDR1 LNHDA and CDR2 SQIVND come from the germline V gene (reference sequence). This CDR3 spans 15 amino acids.

This clonotype was seen at least ten times. The chain carries TRBV2 and TRBJ2-5; D is undetermined. The length of the CDR3 is 13 residues. Per germline, CDR1 SNHLY and CDR2 FYNNEI. The V and J ends lost 5 bases and 5 bases respectively, with 12 bases between them. The CDR3: CASSQNLIETQYF. In DNA, the CDR3 is TGTGCCAGCAGTCAGAATCTTATTGAGACCCAGTACTTC.

This clonotype appeared many times. The chain combines TRBV19 with TRBJ2-3, with D perhaps assigned TRBD1 or TRBD2 (5 bases each). The CDR3 has 15 amino acids. From germline, CDR1 is LNHDA and CDR2 SQIVND (reference sequence). Trimming left V 10 bases short and J 2 bases short, with 19 bases between. The CDR3: CATSIRSGHTDTQYF. CDR3 in DNA: TGTGCCACCTCCATCCGGAGCGGACACACAGATACGCAGTATTTT.

In this sample, this clonotype turned up a few times. The DNA for the CDR3 is TGTGCCTGGAGTGTACGGGACGCCCGTAATGAAAAACTGTTTTTT. The encoded protein is CAWSVRDARNEKLFF. This chain connects TRBV30 to TRBJ1-4; TRBD1 might be the D (5 bases). The CDR3 has 15 amino acids. V dropped 0 bases and J dropped 4 bases, with 12 bases sitting between them. The germline V gene has CDR1 GTSNPN and CDR2 SVGIG (reference sequence).

This clonotype was counted many times. The chain employs TRBV4-2 and TRBJ2-7, with a tentative D call TRBD1 (6 bases). With 1 base removed from V and 5 bases from J, the gap between germline ends came to 12 bases. This CDR3 has 14 residues. From germline, CDR1 is LGHNA and CDR2 YNFKEQ. The DNA for the CDR3 is TGTGCCAGCAGCCAAGGCAGGGGAAGCGACGAGCAGTACTTC. Protein product: CASSQGRGSDEQYF.

There are many counts of this clonotype. V gene TRBV3-1 combines with J gene TRBJ2-1; a weak D match, TRBD2 (6 bases). Trimming took 1 base from V and 7 from J, leaving 8 bases between them. The CDR3 sequence is 13 residues long. Germline V CDR1 and CDR2: LGHDT, YNNKEL (reference sequence). CDR3 in DNA: TGTGCCAGCAGCCAAGGTGGAGGGAATGAGCAGTTCTTC. Translated: CASSQGGGNEQFF.

Comments on this clonotype: A clone one base away is much larger, so this may be a read error. The gene calls are TRBV24-1 and TRBJ1-5, with D possibly TRBD1 on 6 matching bases. V was cut by 5 bases and J by 3 bases, with 10 bases left in between. The germline V gene encodes CDR1 KGHDR and CDR2 SFDVKD. This CDR3 is built from 14 residues. The CDR3 region has the DNA TGTGCCACCAGTGCTGGGGGGGCCAATCAGCCCCAGCATTTT. Translation: CATSAGGANQPQHF.

This clonotype has at least ten counts. This chain links TRBV7-9 with TRBJ1-3, with 9 bases that match TRBD1. Looked up from germline, CDR1 is SEHNR and CDR2 is FQNEAQ (reference sequence). V lost 3 bases to trimming and J lost 1 base; unmatched junction nucleotides: 4. This CDR3 contains 16 residues. DNA of the CDR3: TGTGCCAGCAGCTTGGGACAGGGACCGTCTGGAAACACCATATATTTT. It is translated as CASSLGQGPSGNTIYF.

The chain links TRBV11-2 to TRBJ2-1, with a tentative D call TRBD2 (5 bases). Germline V gives CDR1 SGHAT, CDR2 FQNNGV. This CDR3 has 15 residues. V lost 1 base to trimming and J lost 7 bases, with 14 bases between them. The CDR3 nucleotides read TGTGCCAGCAGCTTAGTGGCGGGCCGCCTAAATGAGCAGTTCTTC. It is translated as CASSLVAGRLNEQFF.

Concerning this clonotype itself: This may arise from a read error, as a much more abundant clone is one base away. The chain carries TRBV12-3 or TRBV12-4 and TRBJ2-5; D gene unclear. This CDR3 comprises 15 residues. CDR3 in DNA: TGTGCCACCAGTGACTCCGGCAAGTTGCGAGAGACCCAGTACTTC. Translation gives CATSDSGKLRETQYF.

Many counts were recorded for this clonotype. The rearrangement joins TRBV4-1 to TRBJ2-7; D gene unclear. Trimming took 0 bases from V and 5 from J, leaving 8 bases between them. CDR3 length equals 13 residues. Germline V gene sequence: CDR1 MGHRA, CDR2 YSYEKL. CDR3 sequence (DNA): TGCGCCAGCAGCCAAGATTTATTGCACGAGCAGTACTTC. It encodes CASSQDLLHEQYF.

This clonotype occurred a few times. The J gene is TRBJ1-2, the V gene TRBV5-1; 10 bases agree with TRBD1. This CDR3 region has 14 residues. Per the germline V gene, CDR1 is SGHRS and CDR2 is YFSETQ. V lost 10 bases and J lost 5; bases outside the gene matches: 11. The CDR3 bases are TGCGCCCCCCCCCTAGGGGACAGGGGTTATGGCTACACCTTC. Encoded protein: CAPPLGDRGYGYTF.

Regarding this clonotype: Its ends do not fully match the called genes, so a read error is possible. This CDR3 is CAGSERFRTGELFF. The CDR3 DNA reads TGTGCCGGTAGTGAGCGATTTAGGACCGGGGAGCTGTTTTTT. This chain connects TRBV19 to TRBJ2-2; D remains unclear. Germline CDR1 LNHDA, CDR2 SQIVND (reference sequence). The CDR3 runs 14 residues.

This clonotype came up many times. V is TRBV20-1 and J is TRBJ2-2; TRBD1 agrees at 7 bases. The CDR3 contains 15 residues. In germline, CDR1 is DFQATT, CDR2 SNEGSKA (reference sequence). The junction had 4 bases not matched to a gene; V was cut back by 2 bases and J by 1 base. The CDR3 sequence is CSARPGTENTGELFF. CDR3 bases: TGCAGTGCTAGACCCGGGACAGAGAACACCGGGGAGCTGTTTTTT.

This clonotype has at least ten counts. The chain links TRBV15 to TRBJ2-1, with a tentative D call TRBD2 (5 bases). Trimming shortened V by 9 bases and J by 4 bases, and 19 bases separated the two germline ends. Per germline, CDR1 LNHNV and CDR2 YYDKDF (reference sequence). The CDR3 is 15 residues long. This CDR3 reads CATSSRTGSYNEQFF. The CDR3 region has the DNA TGTGCCACATCCTCTAGAACGGGAAGTTACAATGAGCAGTTCTTC.

This clonotype came up many times. This chain uses TRBV12-3 or TRBV12-4 with TRBJ2-1, with 10 positions matching TRBD2. This CDR3 spans 15 amino acids. V shed 7 bases and J 4 bases; nucleotides not matched to a gene: 7. CDR3 DNA sequence: TGTGCCAGCACCAACCTAGCGGGGGCATACAATGAGCAGTTCTTC. The encoded protein is CASTNLAGAYNEQFF.

This clonotype was found many times. This rearrangement joins TRBV30 to TRBJ1-5, with D unclear. The CDR3 contains 14 residues. The V gene's germline CDR1 is GTSNPN and CDR2 SVGIG (reference sequence). Trimming took 0 bases from V and 0 from J, leaving 6 bases between them. CDR3 residues: CAWSVLNSNQPQHF. In DNA, the CDR3 is TGTGCCTGGAGTGTTCTCAATAGCAATCAGCCCCAGCATTTT.

Details on this clonotype: A much larger clonotype is one base distant, so this may be a read error. This rearrangement joins TRBV5-1 to TRBJ1-2, with 9 bases lining up with TRBD1. Germline V CDR1 and CDR2: SGHRS, YFSETQ. This CDR3 has 14 amino acids. The CDR3 nucleotides are TGCGCCGGCAGCGGGGACAGGGTGGGCTATGGCTACACCTTC. Translated, it gives CAGSGDRVGYGYTF.